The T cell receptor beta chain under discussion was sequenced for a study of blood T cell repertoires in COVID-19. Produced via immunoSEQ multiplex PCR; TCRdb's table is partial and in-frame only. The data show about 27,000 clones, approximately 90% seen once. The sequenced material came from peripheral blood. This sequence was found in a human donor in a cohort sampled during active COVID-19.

CDR3 sequence: CASSIGTGRSTGELFF. CDR3 sequence (DNA): TGTGCCAGTAGTATAGGGACAGGAAGAAGCACCGGGGAGCTGTTTTTT. The chain joins TRBV19 to TRBJ2-2, with 7 bases matching TRBD1. The V segment lost 1 base and the J segment 4 bases; nucleotides outside the gene matches: 6. CDR1 and CDR2 (germline): LNHDA, SQIVND (reference sequence). This CDR3 region has 16 residues.